This T cell receptor beta chain was captured by sequencing in a study of CD8 T cells in ankylosing spondylitis. Quantitative 5'-RACE with molecular barcodes generated TCR beta libraries. Using its own MiXCR run on the 5' RACE reads, TCRdb lists one record per CDR3 protein. The table records over 400,000 distinct CDR3 sequences, roughly 25% of them present only once. This clonotype has just a few counts. The antigen is unknown. Trimming cost V 3 bases and J 4 bases, with 10 bases left between them. Germline-derived CDR1 and CDR2 are SGHRS and YFSETQ. The CDR3 covers 13 residues. Study-wide results and limits: A motif of 7 to 9 highly homologous TCR beta variants was seen as apparently characteristic of ankylosing spondylitis blood. It was reported that disease-linked clones were significantly enriched in matched ankylosing spondylitis synovial fluid. CD8+ by phenotype, disease-linked clones were relatively rare in peripheral blood.

The clonotype originates from a male donor with ankylosing spondylitis. The gene calls are TRBV5-1 and TRBJ2-5; weak D call: TRBD2 (6 bases). The sample was blood, either unsorted or a sorted T cell fraction (not recorded which). The CDR3 loop is CASSWGELETQYF. CDR3 nucleotides: TGCGCCAGCAGCTGGGGGGAGTTAGAGACCCAGTACTTC.